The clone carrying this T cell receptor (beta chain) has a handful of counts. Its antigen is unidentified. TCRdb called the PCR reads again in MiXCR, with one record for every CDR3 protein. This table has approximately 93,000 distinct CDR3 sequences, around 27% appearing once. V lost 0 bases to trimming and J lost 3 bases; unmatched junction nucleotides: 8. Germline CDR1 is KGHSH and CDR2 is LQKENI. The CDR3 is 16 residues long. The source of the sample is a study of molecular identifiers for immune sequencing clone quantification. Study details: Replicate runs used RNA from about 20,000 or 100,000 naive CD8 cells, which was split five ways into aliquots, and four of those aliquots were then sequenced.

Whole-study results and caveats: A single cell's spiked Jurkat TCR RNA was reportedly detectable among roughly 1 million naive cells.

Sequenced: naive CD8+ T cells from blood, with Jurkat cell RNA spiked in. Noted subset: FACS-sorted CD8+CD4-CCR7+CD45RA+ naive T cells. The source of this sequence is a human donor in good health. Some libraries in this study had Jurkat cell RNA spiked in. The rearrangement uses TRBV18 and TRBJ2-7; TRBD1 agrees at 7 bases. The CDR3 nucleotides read TGTGCCAGCTCACCACCGATGGGACAGCCGTTCTACGAGCAGTACTTC. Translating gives CASSPPMGQPFYEQYF.